The subject of this entry is one TCR beta chain. This clone's antigen is unknown. Per-base qualities were not stored, and no clone one base away is much larger. Other DNA sequences within the sample encode an identical CDR3. This specimen belongs to a study of shared clonotypes between healthy human individuals (dated by TCRdb to 2018 to 2020). About the study as a whole: A couple of women and a few men aged 18 to 49 years were included in the cohort. Per donor, three plates each were used for CD4 naive and CD4 memory, two for CD8 naive, and one for CD8 memory. Blood TCR repertoires of several healthy adults were deeply sequenced to estimate repertoire size and the extent of clonotype sharing between individuals. To increase sequencing depth and limit assay-specific biases, TCR repertoire library preparation and sequencing were carried out by different laboratories using diverse techniques. Between about 0.8 and 9 billion PBMCs per donor were obtained by leukapheresis.

TCR CDR3 regions were amplified from genomic DNA by multiplex PCR using the deep immunoSEQ assay. Extracted genomic DNA from each cell subset was spread evenly across all wells of several immunoSEQ 96-well plates, with each plate serving as a replicate. For sorted subsets, each replicate PCR was loaded with 200 ng genomic DNA, equivalent to 30,000 to 35,000 T cell genomes. Purified libraries were measured with a Qubit 3.0 fluorometer, size-checked on a Bioanalyzer 2100, and measured again with the KAPA Library Quantification kit. Every immunoSEQ 96-well plate was sequenced on a separate single-read 150-cycle Illumina NextSeq 550 flow cell. Regarding the original processing steps: Because the immunoSEQ output held only junctional sequences and lacked quality scores, the filtering could not match the filtering applied to full-length reads. Sequences were annotated with PyIR, a Python wrapper for IgBLAST v1.9, and V/J genes and CDR3 were assigned using IMGT germline references. Reads were removed for weak V/J assignments (E-value above 1e-6), missing CDR3, stop codons, out-of-frame junctions, or ambiguous translated residues. V3J clonotypes were defined as sequences sharing the same inferred V gene, J gene, and CDR3 amino acid sequence. To compute the percentage overlap between repertoires, the number of shared unique clonotypes was divided by the size of the smaller repertoire. Richness of each repertoire was evaluated using RTK rarefaction, the Chao1 estimator, and Recon v2.1 estimates of unobserved clonotypes. OLGA was used to compute generation probabilities for all TCRbeta clonotypes that the gDNA method yielded from a handful of donors. In TCRdb, the immuneACCESS table is reduced to in-frame sequences with V and J assigned. These tables do not hold every clone; where another copy was compared, an unresolved V gene accounts for under half, and the others remain unexplained. That table supplies the V and J calls and clone size; D and trimming were determined from the DNA. The sample table shows under 1 million clones, and about 97% are seen once. Under 0.25% of the sample is taken by the ten largest.

The investigation overall reported the following: Clonotypes shared by all four sorted-subset donors showed higher generation probabilities than non-shared clonotypes. Across four donors, roughly 5% of naive CD4, more than 3% of naive CD8, roughly 2.3% of memory CD4, and roughly 0.4% of memory CD8 clonotypes were shared. Pairwise subsampling led to the expectation that sequencing depth would affect the degree of clonotype sharing among donors. Sampling was restricted to blood, and TCR repertoires in tissue are likely to differ from TCR repertoires in blood. Because the study included a small number of donors, the genetic and exposure-history diversity represented was limited. Naive subsets generally had larger estimated clonotype richness than memory subsets. Even with the large sequencing depth, rarefaction of the sorted-subset datasets indicated that sequencing was incomplete.

For the CD8 naive samples, CD45RO-negative cells were positively selected for CCR7, yielding a CD45RA+CCR7+ population from which TemRA cells were excluded. Donors were healthy HIV-negative adults with no recently reported acute infections or vaccinations. Every donor was a Caucasian adult living in Nashville, Tennessee, USA. After blood collection by leukapheresis, PBMCs were isolated using Ficoll-Histopaque density gradient centrifugation and then cryopreserved in the vapor phase of liquid nitrogen. Purity and quantity of every magnetically sorted T cell population were checked by analytical flow cytometry. Each sorted fraction had its genomic DNA isolated and then quantified by UV absorbance on a Nanodrop 2000c. V is reduced by 5 bases and J by 7 bases, leaving a spacing of 12 bases between them. CDR1 and CDR2 are drawn from the germline V gene (reference sequence): SEHNR, FQNEAQ. The CDR3 starts with the cysteine, ends with the phenylalanine, and has 13 residues. Here the CDR3 DNA is all that survives: 39 bases in frame from base 1.

The rearrangement joined TRBV7-9 to TRBJ2-1, with the D gene uncertain. The TCR sequence derives from a man aged 25 to 40 in good health. The sample taken for sequencing was naive CD8+ T cells sorted from blood. The cell subset or site label corresponds to: CD45RA+CCR7+. CDR3 reads: CASSPRLRNEQFF. The DNA sequence follows: TGTGCCAGCAGCCCCCGGTTGCGGAATGAGCAGTTCTTC. The full variable domain, completed from the reference TRBV7-9 and TRBJ2-1 proteins outside the CDR3, reads DTGVSQNPRHKITKRGQNVTFRCDPISEHNRLYWYRQTLGQGPEFLTYFQNEAQLEKSRLLSDRFSAERPKGSFSTLEIQRTEQGDSAMYLCASSPRLRNEQFFGPGTRLTVL.